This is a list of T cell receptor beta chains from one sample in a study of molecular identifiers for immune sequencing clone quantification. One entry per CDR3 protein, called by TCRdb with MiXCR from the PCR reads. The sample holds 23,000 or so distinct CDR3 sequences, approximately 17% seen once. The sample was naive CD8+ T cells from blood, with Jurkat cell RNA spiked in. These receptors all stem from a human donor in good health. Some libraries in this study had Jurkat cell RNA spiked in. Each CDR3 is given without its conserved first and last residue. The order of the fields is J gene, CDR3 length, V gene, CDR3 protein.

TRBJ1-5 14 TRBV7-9 ASSQWGGAGNQPQH
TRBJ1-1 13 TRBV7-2 ASSPLDRAFAEAF
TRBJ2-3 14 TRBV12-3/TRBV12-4 ASSLEEGRRIYTQY
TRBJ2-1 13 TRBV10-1 ASVRRQGGKNEQF
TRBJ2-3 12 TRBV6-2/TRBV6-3 ASSYGRGPDTQY
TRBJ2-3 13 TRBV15 ATSRGLAGPDTQY
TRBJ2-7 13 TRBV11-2 ASSSDRQGRYEQY
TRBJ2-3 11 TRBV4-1 ASSQPSGYTQY
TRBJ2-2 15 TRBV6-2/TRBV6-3 ASSYSNPGLNTGELF
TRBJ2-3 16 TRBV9 ASSVGEPSGGASDTQY
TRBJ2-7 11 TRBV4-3 ASSQPAGGEQY
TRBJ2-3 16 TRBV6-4 ASSLEASGTTHTDTQY
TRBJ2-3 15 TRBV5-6 ASSLDPLAVSTDTQY
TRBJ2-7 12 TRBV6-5 ASRPGQATYEQY
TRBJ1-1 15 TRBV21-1 ASSKGGEGDVNTEAF
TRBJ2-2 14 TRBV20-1 SARRMSSARRSELF
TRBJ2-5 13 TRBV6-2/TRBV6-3 ASSQRDTRQETQY
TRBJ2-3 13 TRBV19 ASSIAGPSTDTQY
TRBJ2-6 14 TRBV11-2 ASSPVGGSGANVLT
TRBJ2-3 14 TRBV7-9 VSSLTAGGSTDTQY
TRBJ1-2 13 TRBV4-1 ASSQTTGVNYGYT
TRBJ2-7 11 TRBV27 ASSPGTSYEQY
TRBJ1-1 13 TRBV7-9 ASSWKQGRETEAF
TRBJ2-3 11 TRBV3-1 ASLHPTTDTQY